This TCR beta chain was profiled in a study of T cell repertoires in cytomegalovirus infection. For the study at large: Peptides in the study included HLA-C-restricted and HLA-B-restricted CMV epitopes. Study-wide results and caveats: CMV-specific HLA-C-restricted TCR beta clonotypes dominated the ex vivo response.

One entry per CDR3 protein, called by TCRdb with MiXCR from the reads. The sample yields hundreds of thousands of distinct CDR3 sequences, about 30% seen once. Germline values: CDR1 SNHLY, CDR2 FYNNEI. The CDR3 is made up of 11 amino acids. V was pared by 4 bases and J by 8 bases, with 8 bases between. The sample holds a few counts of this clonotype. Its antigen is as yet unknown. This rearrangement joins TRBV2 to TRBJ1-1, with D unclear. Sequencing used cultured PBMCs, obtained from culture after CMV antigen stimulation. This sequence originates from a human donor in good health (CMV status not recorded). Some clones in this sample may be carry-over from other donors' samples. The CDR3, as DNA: TGTGCCAGCAGTGGGGCGAGGGAAGCTTTCTTT. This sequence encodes CASSGAREAFF.